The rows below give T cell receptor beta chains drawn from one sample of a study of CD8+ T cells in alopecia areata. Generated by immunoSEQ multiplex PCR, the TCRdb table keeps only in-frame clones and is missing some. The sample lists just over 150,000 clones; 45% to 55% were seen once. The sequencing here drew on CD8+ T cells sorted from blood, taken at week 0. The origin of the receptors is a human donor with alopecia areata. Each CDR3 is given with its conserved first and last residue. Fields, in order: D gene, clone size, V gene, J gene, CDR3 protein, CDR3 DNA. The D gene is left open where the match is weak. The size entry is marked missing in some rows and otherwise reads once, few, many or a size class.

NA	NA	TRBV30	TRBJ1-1	CACGAMGPGGPEAFF	TGTGCCTGTGGGGCTATGGGCCCCGGAGGGCCTGAAGCTTTCTTT
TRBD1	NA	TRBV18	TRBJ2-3	CASSPRDSSNLPPQYF	TGTGCCAGCTCCCCACGGGACAGTAGTAATCTTCCACCGCAGTATTTT
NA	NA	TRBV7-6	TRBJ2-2	CASSTSRNGELFF	TGTGCCAGCAGCACCTCGAGGAACGGGGAGCTGTTTTTT
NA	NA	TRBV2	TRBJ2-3	CASSEAGGGVDTQYF	TGTGCCAGCAGTGAGGCTGGGGGGGGCGTTGATACGCAGTATTTT
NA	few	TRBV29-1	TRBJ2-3	CSVPDRGLASGGTDTQYF	TGCAGCGTGCCCGACAGGGGGCTGGCTAGCGGGGGCACAGATACGCAGTATTTT
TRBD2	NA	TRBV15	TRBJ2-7	CATSTRGSGRGESYEQYF	TGTGCCACCAGCACCCGCGGGAGTGGCCGGGGGGAGTCCTACGAGCAGTACTTC
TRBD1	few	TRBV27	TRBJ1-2	CASSPRQGAGNYGYTF	TGTGCCAGCAGCCCCCGTCAGGGGGCTGGTAACTATGGCTACACCTTC
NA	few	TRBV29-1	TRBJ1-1	CSVVHGAEAFF	TGCAGCGTTGTACATGGGGCTGAAGCTTTCTTT
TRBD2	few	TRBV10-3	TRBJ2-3	CAISGIAGGPVSTDTQYF	TGTGCCATCAGCGGTATAGCGGGGGGGCCAGTATCAACAGATACGCAGTATTTT
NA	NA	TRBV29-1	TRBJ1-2	CSVIEVTNYGYTF	TGCAGCGTTATTGAAGTGACTAACTATGGCTACACCTTC
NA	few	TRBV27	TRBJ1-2	CASSLSSYGYTF	TGTGCCAGCAGTTTATCCTCCTATGGCTACACCTTC
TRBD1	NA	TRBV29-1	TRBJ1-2	CSVLQGDYGYTF	TGCAGCGTTTTACAGGGGGACTATGGCTACACCTTC
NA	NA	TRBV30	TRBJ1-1	CAWAQNTEAFF	TGTGCCTGGGCCCAGAACACTGAAGCTTTCTTT
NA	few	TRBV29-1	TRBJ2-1	CSVDASGVEQFF	TGCAGCGTTGATGCCTCGGGGGTCGAGCAGTTCTTC
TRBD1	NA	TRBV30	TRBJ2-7	CAWSVGQNYEQYF	TGTGCCTGGAGTGTGGGACAGAACTACGAGCAGTACTTC
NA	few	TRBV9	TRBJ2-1	CASSVGVGPNEQFF	TGTGCCAGCAGCGTAGGGGTAGGCCCCAATGAGCAGTTCTTC
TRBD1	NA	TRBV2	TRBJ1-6	CASGTGGNSPLHF	TGTGCCAGTGGGACAGGGGGCAATTCACCCCTCCACTTT